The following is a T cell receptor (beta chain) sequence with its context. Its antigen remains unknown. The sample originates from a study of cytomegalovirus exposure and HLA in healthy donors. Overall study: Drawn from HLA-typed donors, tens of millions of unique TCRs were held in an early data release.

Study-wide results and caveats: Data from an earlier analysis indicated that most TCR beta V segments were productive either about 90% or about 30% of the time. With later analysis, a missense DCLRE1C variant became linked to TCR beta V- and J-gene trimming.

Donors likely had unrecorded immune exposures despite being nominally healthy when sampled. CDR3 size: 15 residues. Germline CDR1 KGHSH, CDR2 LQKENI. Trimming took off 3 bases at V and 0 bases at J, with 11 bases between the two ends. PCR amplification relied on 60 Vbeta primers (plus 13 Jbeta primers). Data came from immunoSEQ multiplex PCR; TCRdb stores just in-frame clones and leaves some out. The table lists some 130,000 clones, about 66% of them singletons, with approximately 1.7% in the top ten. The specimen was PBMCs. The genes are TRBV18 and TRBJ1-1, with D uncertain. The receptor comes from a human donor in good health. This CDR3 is CASSPGEEMNTEAFF. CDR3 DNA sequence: TGTGCCAGCTCACCCGGAGAAGAAATGAACACTGAAGCTTTCTTT.